The next 30 T cell receptor beta chains were all read from a single sample in a study of T cells in tuberculosis. The data were produced by immunoSEQ multiplex PCR, yet TCRdb's version contains in-frame clones alone and is incomplete. The table lists 25,000 to 35,000 clones, roughly nine tenths of them singletons. Time point meaning: new active TB diagnosis, blood taken before or within 7 days of starting treatment. The material sequenced was PBMCs, taken at tuberculosis diagnosis. These receptors all come from an adult with tuberculosis.

The gene calls are TRBV28 and TRBJ1-6; 7 bases agree with TRBD1. Germline V gene sequence: CDR1 MDHEN, CDR2 SYDVKM. The CDR3 length is 14 residues. The V and J ends lost 5 bases and 7 bases, in that order; junction bases with no gene match: 5. The DNA for the CDR3 is TGTGCCAGCAGTAGGGACAGTCGAAATTCACCCCTCCACTTT. Amino acids: CASSRDSRNSPLHF.

CDR3 DNA: TGCAGCGTTGTTTCAGGCGATAACACCGGGGAGCTGTTTTTT. This encodes CSVVSGDNTGELFF. This sequence joins TRBV29-1 and TRBJ2-2, with D unresolved. Germline-derived CDR1 and CDR2 are SQVTM and ANQGSEA. This CDR3 has 14 amino acids. The ends were cut back, 4 bases at V and 2 bases at J, with 11 bases in the middle.

The rearrangement uses TRBV28 and TRBJ2-7; 13 nucleotides match TRBD2. With 5 bases clipped from V and 2 bases from J, the junction kept 6 bases outside the gene matches. Germline V gene sequence: CDR1 MDHEN, CDR2 SYDVKM. This CDR3 comprises 16 residues. This chain's CDR3 is CASSPWTSGSTYEQYF. DNA for the CDR3: TGTGCCAGCAGTCCCTGGACTAGCGGGAGTACCTACGAGCAGTACTTC.

The chain combines TRBV4-1 with TRBJ2-1; 11 nucleotides match TRBD2. CDR1 and CDR2 from the germline V gene are MGHRA and YSYEKL. The junction had 4 bases not matched to a gene; V was cut back by 4 bases and J by 2 bases. The CDR3 runs to 16 residues. The CDR3 loop is CASSPRTSGPYNEQFF. In nucleotides, the CDR3 is TGCGCCAGCAGCCCGCGGACTAGCGGGCCCTACAATGAGCAGTTCTTC.

V is TRBV6-5 and J is TRBJ1-5; 7 bases match TRBD1. The V segment lost 0 bases and the J segment 7 bases; nucleotides outside the gene matches: 3. Germline values: CDR1 MNHEY, CDR2 SVGAGI. This CDR3 spans 14 amino acids. The CDR3 region has the DNA TGTGCCAGCAGTTACTCAAGGGGGCCGCAGCCCCAGCATTTT. This translates into CASSYSRGPQPQHF.

The chain uses TRBV6-6 and TRBJ2-7, with 11 bases fitting TRBD2. With 4 bases clipped from V and 0 bases from J, the junction kept 5 bases outside the gene matches. This CDR3 spans 16 amino acids. The germline gives CDR1 MNHNY, CDR2 SVGAGI (reference sequence). CDR3 sequence reads: CASSFGLAGRSYEQYF. Here the CDR3 DNA reads TGTGCCAGCAGTTTCGGACTAGCGGGCCGCTCCTACGAGCAGTACTTC.

This sequence joins TRBV6-4 and TRBJ1-5, with 7 bases fitting TRBD1. The CDR3 contains 14 residues. The V and J ends lost 2 bases and 9 bases, in that order; junction bases with no gene match: 7. Per germline, CDR1 MRHNA and CDR2 SNTAGT. The CDR3 is CASSDRQGVSPQHF. CDR3 coding DNA: TGTGCCAGCAGTGACCGACAGGGCGTTTCGCCCCAGCATTTT.

V gene TRBV28 combines with J gene TRBJ1-2; D is possibly TRBD1 (5 bases). Per germline, CDR1 MDHEN and CDR2 SYDVKM. V was trimmed by 7 bases and J by 2 bases, leaving 17 bases between them. CDR3 length: 15 amino acids. The CDR3 DNA reads as TGTGCCAGCATCCCGGTGGCAGGGATCAACTATGGCTACACCTTC. It encodes CASIPVAGINYGYTF.

The V and J genes are TRBV21-1 and TRBJ1-2. TRBV21-1 is a recognized pseudogene. The CDR3 sequence is 14 residues long. The CDR3 is CASSKEKPSDGYTF. The CDR3 nucleotides are TGTGCCAGCAGCAAAGAAAAGCCCTCGGATGGCTACACCTTC.

The genes are TRBV11-2 and TRBJ1-3; D is perhaps TRBD1 (6 bases). Germline assignment: CDR1 SGHAT and CDR2 FQNNGV. The CDR3 sequence is 15 residues long. The V and J ends lost 6 bases and 0 bases respectively, with 12 bases between them. For the CDR3, the DNA is TGTGCCAGCAGAGTCGACAGGCTCTCTGGAAACACCATATATTTT. This encodes CASRVDRLSGNTIYF.

This sequence joins TRBV2 and TRBJ2-7, with D possibly TRBD1 on 5 matching bases. The CDR3 contains 13 residues. From germline, CDR1 is SNHLY and CDR2 FYNNEI. Deletions cut 2 bases from V and 6 bases from J, with 11 bases between. The CDR3 protein is CASSESQVVEQYF. CDR3 nucleotide sequence: TGTGCCAGCAGTGAATCACAGGTTGTCGAGCAGTACTTC.

V usage is TRBV9 and J usage is TRBJ1-3; no definite D call. This CDR3 comprises 15 residues. Germline V lookup: CDR1 SGDLS, CDR2 YYNGEE. V lost 2 bases and J lost 4, with 13 bases in between. CDR3 sequence reads: CASSVSGFSGNTIYF. In DNA, the CDR3 is TGTGCCAGCAGCGTCTCGGGTTTTTCGGGAAACACCATATATTTT.

The chain links TRBV7-8 to TRBJ2-5; D may be TRBD1 (6 bases). Germline V CDR1 and CDR2: SGHVS, FQNEAQ. Trimming took 3 bases from V and 4 from J, leaving 9 bases between them. This CDR3 has 13 amino acids. For the CDR3, the DNA is TGTGCCAGCAGCTTGAACAGGGCAGAGACCCAGTACTTC. This codes for CASSLNRAETQYF.

The chain employs TRBV27 and TRBJ2-1, with TRBD1 matching over 9 bases. CDR3 size: 15 residues. Germline V gene data show CDR1 as MNHEY and CDR2 as SMNVEV (reference sequence). Unmatched junction bases numbered 12, after V lost 7 bases and J lost 8 bases. DNA of the CDR3: TGTGCCAGCAACAAACCGGACAGGGGCAACGATGAGCAGTTCTTC. It yields the protein CASNKPDRGNDEQFF.

The V and J genes are TRBV28 and TRBJ2-7; D is possibly TRBD1 (5 bases). The V end lost 5 bases, the J end lost 6 bases, and 20 bases lay between the germline ends. The CDR3 totals 15 residues. Germline CDR1 is MDHEN and CDR2 is SYDVKM. CDR3 protein: CASSPTRRQGGEQYF. The CDR3 DNA sequence: TGTGCCAGCAGTCCAACGCGCAGGCAGGGCGGCGAGCAGTACTTC. The complete variable domain, with remaining parts taken from reference TRBV28 and TRBJ2-7, reads DVKVTQSSRYLVKRTGEKVFLECVQDMDHENMFWYRQDPGLGLRLIYFSYDVKMKEKGDIPEGYSVSREKKERFSLILESASTNQTSMYLCASSPTRRQGGEQYFGPGTRLTVT.

The chain couples TRBV11-3 to TRBJ2-1; D gene ambiguous. This CDR3 contains 14 residues. The V and J ends lost 3 bases and 2 bases respectively, with 8 bases between them. CDR1 is SGHNT, CDR2 YENEEA, per germline. CDR3 DNA: TGTGCCAGCAGCTTGAGCCCCGCCTACAATGAGCAGTTCTTC. It is translated as CASSLSPAYNEQFF.

V usage is TRBV6-5 and J usage is TRBJ2-5, with 7 bases lining up with TRBD2. The CDR3 contains 16 residues. J lost 5 bases, V lost 4 bases, and 13 bases had no gene match. Germline CDR1 and CDR2: MNHEY and SVGAGI. This CDR3 is CASSWGGNVNLETQYF. Written as DNA, the CDR3 is TGTGCCAGCAGTTGGGGGGGGAACGTGAATTTGGAGACCCAGTACTTC.

The sample holds one count of this clone. The J gene is TRBJ2-3, the V gene TRBV6-1, with 10 bases aligning to TRBD2. This CDR3 contains 15 residues. Trimming removed 7 bases from V and 6 bases from J; junction bases left unmatched: 10. The germline V gene encodes CDR1 MNHNS and CDR2 SASEGT. CDR3 sequence reads: CASTLAGAEVDTQYF. CDR3 bases: TGTGCCAGCACCCTAGCGGGGGCCGAAGTGGATACGCAGTATTTT.

This clone occurred once. V gene TRBV4-3 combines with J gene TRBJ2-1; weak D call: TRBD2 (6 bases). The CDR3 contains 15 residues. Germline V lookup: CDR1 LGHNA, CDR2 YSLEER. V shed 4 bases and J shed 0 bases, with 10 bases lying between them. In DNA, the CDR3 is TGCGCCAGCAGCCGGGACTTTGGCTCCTACAATGAGCAGTTCTTC. Encoded protein: CASSRDFGSYNEQFF.

J is TRBJ1-1 and V is TRBV5-4; no definite D call. V gave up 2 bases and J gave up 0 bases, with 5 bases separating them. The CDR3 spans 13 residues. In germline, CDR1 is SGHNT, CDR2 YYREEE (reference sequence). CDR3 in amino acids: CASSLLVNTEAFF. In DNA form, the CDR3 reads TGTGCCAGCAGCTTACTGGTGAACACTGAAGCTTTCTTT.

The chain recombines TRBV5-1 with TRBJ1-2, with D unclear. Germline CDR1 SGHRS, CDR2 YFSETQ. CDR3 length equals 14 residues. Trimming cost V 0 bases and J 3 bases, with 9 bases left between them. CDR3 nucleotide sequence: TGCGCCAGCAGCTTGGCCTCAACAGACTATGGCTACACCTTC. Translation: CASSLASTDYGYTF.

A single count supports this clone. The chain carries TRBV6-5 and TRBJ2-7; TRBD1 might be the D (5 bases). CDR1 and CDR2 from the germline V gene are MNHEY and SVGAGI. The V and J ends lost 8 bases and 2 bases respectively, with 19 bases between them. This CDR3 has 15 residues. The DNA for the CDR3 is TGTGCCAGCTCCCCGGTCTCAGGGAAGACCTACGAGCAGTACTTC. Translated: CASSPVSGKTYEQYF.

The genes are TRBV7-2 and TRBJ2-5, with 16 positions matching TRBD2. The germline V gene encodes CDR1 SGHTA and CDR2 FQGNSA. The ends lost 4 bases at V and 2 bases at J; junction bases unmatched: 1. The CDR3 sequence is 16 residues long. This CDR3 reads CASSSGLAGGQETQYF. The CDR3, as DNA: TGTGCCAGCAGCTCGGGACTAGCGGGAGGGCAAGAGACCCAGTACTTC.

The chain joins TRBV28 to TRBJ1-1, with TRBD1 matching over 9 bases. V dropped 2 bases and J dropped 1; count of bases not matched to a gene: 2. The CDR3 loop spans 15 amino acids. Per germline, CDR1 MDHEN and CDR2 SYDVKM. The CDR3 is CASSLQGQGNTEAFF. The CDR3 nucleotides are TGTGCCAGCAGTTTACAGGGACAGGGGAACACTGAAGCTTTCTTT.

CDR3 in amino acids: CASSFAGPQETQYF. CDR3 DNA: TGTGCCAGCAGTTTCGCGGGCCCCCAAGAGACCCAGTACTTC. The chain couples TRBV6-5 to TRBJ2-5, with a tentative D call TRBD2 (5 bases). From germline, CDR1 is MNHEY and CDR2 SVGAGI. This CDR3 has 14 amino acids. The ends were cut back, 4 bases at V and 1 base at J, with 10 bases in the middle.

This rearrangement joins TRBV2 to TRBJ2-3, with a weak D call TRBD1 (6 bases). Trimming removed 2 bases from V and 6 bases from J, with 15 bases in between. The CDR3 sequence is 15 residues long. Germline CDR1 and CDR2: SNHLY and FYNNEI. CDR3 region: CASSEWAGVEDTQYF. CDR3 sequence (DNA): TGTGCCAGCAGTGAATGGGCAGGGGTAGAGGATACGCAGTATTTT.

V gene TRBV6-5 combines with J gene TRBJ1-2; 7 bases line up with TRBD1. V trimming: 8 bases; J trimming: 4 bases; junction bases outside the gene matches: 4. This CDR3 spans 12 amino acids. Germline CDR1 MNHEY, CDR2 SVGAGI. The CDR3 DNA sequence: TGTGCCAGCTGGACAGGAAGCTATGGCTACACCTTC. Residues: CASWTGSYGYTF.

The chain couples TRBV18 to TRBJ1-1; TRBD1 might be the D (5 bases). Trimming took 6 bases from V and 1 from J, leaving 12 bases between them. CDR1 and CDR2 (germline): KGHSH, LQKENI. The CDR3 is 14 residues long. CDR3 loop: CASSNAGGNTEAFF. The CDR3 bases are TGTGCCAGCTCCAACGCGGGGGGGAACACTGAAGCTTTCTTT.

The chain links TRBV7-6 to TRBJ1-4; 11 bases fit TRBD1. The CDR3 is 16 amino acids. CDR1 and CDR2 (germline): SGHVS, FNYEAQ. V shed 0 bases, J shed 9 bases, and the junction held 6 bases outside the gene matches. The CDR3 DNA is TGTGCCAGCAGCTTAGCTCGGGACAGGGGGTCAAAAAAACTGTTTTTT. Amino acid sequence: CASSLARDRGSKKLFF.

The chain couples TRBV29-1 to TRBJ2-3, with TRBD1 identical over 9 bases. The CDR3 runs 14 residues. V lost 6 bases to trimming and J lost 1 base; unmatched junction nucleotides: 5. CDR1 SQVTM and CDR2 ANQGSEA come from the germline V gene. The CDR3 sequence: CSVGQGVGTDTQYF. The CDR3 DNA reads as TGCAGCGTGGGACAGGGTGTGGGCACAGATACGCAGTATTTT.